A single sample gave rise to the 26 T cell receptor beta chains below, sequenced in a study of shared clonotypes between healthy human individuals. Here immunoSEQ multiplex PCR was the method, and the copy in TCRdb shows in-frame clones only, minus some. The sample records roughly 1.4 million clones, roughly 98.5% being singletons. Sequenced input: naive CD4+ T cells sorted from blood. As for subset: CD45RA+ positively selected. Receptor source: a man under 40 in good health.

This chain links TRBV19 with TRBJ2-7; 12 bases align to TRBD2. In germline, CDR1 is LNHDA, CDR2 SQIVND (reference sequence). Trimming removed 4 bases from V and 0 bases from J; junction bases left unmatched: 1. The CDR3 loop spans 15 amino acids. The CDR3 coding sequence is TGTGCCAGTAGTACGACTAGCGGGAGCTCCTACGAGCAGTACTTC. Protein product: CASSTTSGSSYEQYF.

The rearrangement links TRBV10-3 to TRBJ2-7, with 8 nucleotides matching TRBD1. The junction had 8 bases not matched to a gene; V was cut back by 8 bases and J by 5 bases. Germline loops: CDR1 ENHRY, CDR2 SYGVKD. This CDR3 contains 13 residues. CDR3 nucleotides: TGTGCCATCGCACGGGCAGGGGGCAACGAGCAGTACTTC. It translates to CAIARAGGNEQYF.

The chain uses TRBV6-5 and TRBJ1-1, with no clear D. This CDR3 has 14 residues. In germline, CDR1 is MNHEY, CDR2 SVGAGI. The ends were cut back, 6 bases at V and 4 bases at J, with 15 bases in the middle. The CDR3 DNA reads TGTGCCAGCAGCAGCTCAAGGGTACTCACTGAAGCTTTCTTT. Translation gives CASSSSRVLTEAFF.

This clone was detected only once. This chain links TRBV27 with TRBJ1-2, with D possibly matching TRBD1 (5 bases). V dropped 0 bases and J dropped 4 bases, with 6 bases sitting between them. CDR1 is MNHEY, CDR2 SMNVEV, per germline (reference sequence). The CDR3 loop spans 13 amino acids. CDR3 sequence reads: CASSLSQGYGYTF. The CDR3, as DNA: TGTGCCAGCAGTTTATCGCAGGGCTATGGCTACACCTTC.

V usage is TRBV5-5 and J usage is TRBJ2-7; D remains ambiguous. Germline V CDR1 and CDR2: SGHKS, YYEKEE (reference sequence). The V end lost 4 bases, the J end lost 0 bases, and 8 bases lay between the germline ends. The CDR3 runs 13 residues. The CDR3 reads CASSTAFSYEQYF. The CDR3 DNA sequence: TGTGCCAGCAGCACTGCGTTCTCCTACGAGCAGTACTTC.

The genes are TRBV18 and TRBJ2-1, with TRBD1 as a possible D gene (5 bases). Germline lookup yields CDR1 KGHSH and CDR2 LQKENI. There are 16 residues in the CDR3. The V and J ends lost 6 bases and 14 bases respectively, with 29 bases between them. CDR3 coding DNA: TGTGCCAGCTCTTCGCGAACGTCCTTTACCGGGCCCAGGGAGTTCTTC. Translated, it gives CASSSRTSFTGPREFF.

The J gene is TRBJ1-2, the V gene TRBV12-5; D remains ambiguous. Trimming stripped 2 bases from V and 3 bases from J, with 7 bases between. The CDR3 extends over 13 amino acids. Germline V gene sequence: CDR1 LGHNT, CDR2 FRNRAP. The DNA for the CDR3 is TGTGCTAGTGGTTTGCTCGGAGACTATGGCTACACCTTC. Its protein product is CASGLLGDYGYTF.

About this clone itself: Other DNA sequences in the same sample also yield this CDR3. The J gene is TRBJ2-1, the V gene TRBV5-4; D not resolved. Germline CDR1 SGHNT, CDR2 YYREEE (reference sequence). V was clipped by 0 bases and J by 0 bases, with 7 bases between them. The CDR3 is 15 residues long. The CDR3 DNA reads as TGTGCCAGCAGCTTGGGGGTGAGCTCCTACAATGAGCAGTTCTTC. It encodes CASSLGVSSYNEQFF. The entire variable domain, with the rest obtained from reference TRBV5-4 and TRBJ2-1, is as follows: ETGVTQSPTHLIKTRGQQVTLRCSSQSGHNTVSWYQQALGQGPQFIFQYYREEENGRGNFPPRFSGLQFPNYSSELNVNALELDDSALYLCASSLGVSSYNEQFFGPGTRLTVL.

The V call is TRBV30, the J call TRBJ2-3; a possible D gene is TRBD2 (6 bases). Per the germline V gene, CDR1 is GTSNPN and CDR2 is SVGIG (reference sequence). Trimming cost V 0 bases and J 4 bases, with 14 bases left between them. The CDR3 is 15 residues long. The CDR3 DNA follows: TGTGCCTGGAGTGTACGAGGAGGGGTTGCAGATACGCAGTATTTT. Its translation: CAWSVRGGVADTQYF.

The chain combines TRBV5-1 with TRBJ2-1, with 10 bases aligning to TRBD2. With 2 bases clipped from V and 3 bases from J, the junction kept 5 bases outside the gene matches. The CDR3 spans 16 residues. Germline V gene sequence: CDR1 SGHRS, CDR2 YFSETQ. The CDR3 region has the DNA TGCGCCAGCAGCTTTGTTAGCGGGAGGTTCTACAATGAGCAGTTCTTC. As protein: CASSFVSGRFYNEQFF.

This chain connects TRBV29-1 to TRBJ2-2, with 9 positions matching TRBD2. CDR3 length: 15 amino acids. CDR1 is SQVTM, CDR2 ANQGSEA, per germline. Trimming removed 2 bases from V and 12 bases from J; junction bases left unmatched: 13. CDR3 sequence reads: CSVESGLAGPGQLFF. The CDR3 DNA reads TGCAGCGTTGAAAGTGGGCTAGCGGGACCCGGCCAGCTGTTTTTT.

The genes are TRBV5-1 and TRBJ2-2, with D possibly being TRBD2 (6 bases). The germline V gene encodes CDR1 SGHRS and CDR2 YFSETQ. V was shortened by 4 bases and J by 8 bases, with 15 bases between the two germline ends. The CDR3 extends over 14 amino acids. The CDR3 sequence is CASSQQLARGELFF. In nucleotides, the CDR3 is TGCGCCAGCAGCCAACAACTAGCCCGGGGGGAGCTGTTTTTT.

The V and J genes are TRBV27 and TRBJ1-2; 8 bases line up with TRBD1. The V and J ends lost 8 bases and 0 bases, in that order; junction bases with no gene match: 11. The germline V gene has CDR1 MNHEY and CDR2 SMNVEV (reference sequence). This CDR3 comprises 16 residues. The CDR3 is CASGPGTGKTNYGYTF. CDR3 DNA: TGTGCCAGCGGTCCCGGGACAGGAAAGACTAACTATGGCTACACCTTC.

V is TRBV7-9 and J is TRBJ2-2; 7 nucleotides agree with TRBD1. CDR1 and CDR2 (germline): SEHNR, FQNEAQ (reference sequence). J was trimmed by 3 bases and V by 4 bases; bases with no gene match: 2. This CDR3 has 14 residues. CDR3 DNA sequence: TGTGCCAGCAGCTACGGGACAGACACCGGGGAGCTGTTTTTT. It specifies CASSYGTDTGELFF. The full variable domain, completed using reference TRBV7-9 and TRBJ2-2, is DTGVSQNPRHKITKRGQNVTFRCDPISEHNRLYWYRQTLGQGPEFLTYFQNEAQLEKSRLLSDRFSAERPKGSFSTLEIQRTEQGDSAMYLCASSYGTDTGELFFGEGSRLTVL.

The chain joins TRBV11-2 to TRBJ2-1, with D possibly TRBD2 on 5 matching bases. The V gene lost 8 bases and the J gene lost 3 bases, with 8 bases spanning the gap. Germline values: CDR1 SGHAT, CDR2 FQNNGV. The CDR3 is 12 residues long. CDR3: CASGRVYNEQFF. CDR3 in DNA: TGTGCCAGCGGGCGGGTCTACAATGAGCAGTTCTTC.

In regard to this clone: The sample holds other DNA sequences that translate to the same CDR3. The V call is TRBV18, the J call TRBJ2-5, with TRBD2 matching over 9 bases. Germline V gene data show CDR1 as KGHSH and CDR2 as LQKENI. Trimming at V came to 3 bases and at J to 1 base, leaving 6 bases not matched to a gene. CDR3 size: 16 residues. CDR3 sequence: CASSPLASGTQETQYF. In nucleotides, the CDR3 is TGTGCCAGCTCACCTTTGGCTAGCGGGACCCAAGAGACCCAGTACTTC.

As to this clone: The sample holds other DNA sequences that translate to the same CDR3. The chain employs TRBV28 and TRBJ2-7; D remains unclear. CDR3 length: 11 residues. From germline, CDR1 is MDHEN and CDR2 SYDVKM. Trimming left V 2 bases short and J 6 bases short, with 5 bases between. The chain's CDR3 is CASSLGGEQYF. CDR3 sequence (DNA): TGTGCCAGCAGTTTAGGTGGCGAGCAGTACTTC. Supplemented by reference TRBV28 and TRBJ2-7, the full variable domain reads DVKVTQSSRYLVKRTGEKVFLECVQDMDHENMFWYRQDPGLGLRLIYFSYDVKMKEKGDIPEGYSVSREKKERFSLILESASTNQTSMYLCASSLGGEQYFGPGTRLTVT.

This chain joins TRBV6-1 and TRBJ2-7; D call uncertain. The CDR3 totals 13 residues. Looked up from germline, CDR1 is MNHNS and CDR2 is SASEGT. The V gene lost 7 bases and the J gene lost 2 bases, with 12 bases spanning the gap. CDR3 amino acids: CASTTGEAYEQYF. Here the CDR3 DNA reads TGTGCCAGCACGACTGGGGAAGCCTACGAGCAGTACTTC.

CDR3 bases: TGTGCCAGCAGTGAACGGACTAGCGGGAGGGCTGGGCAGTTCTTC. Its protein product is CASSERTSGRAGQFF. The chain joins TRBV2 to TRBJ2-1, with TRBD2 matching over 15 bases. This CDR3 comprises 15 residues. V was clipped by 2 bases and J by 12 bases; unmatched bases: 5. Germline V gene sequence: CDR1 SNHLY, CDR2 FYNNEI.

The rearrangement links TRBV19 to TRBJ1-2, with TRBD1 as a possible D gene (6 bases). The CDR3 runs 14 residues. Germline CDR1 is LNHDA and CDR2 is SQIVND (reference sequence). Deletions cut 5 bases from V and 5 bases from J, with 15 bases between. This CDR3 reads CASSPRPGAYGYTF. The CDR3 DNA follows: TGTGCCAGTAGTCCCCGGCCAGGGGCTTATGGCTACACCTTC.

The chain uses TRBV7-6 and TRBJ2-1; perhaps TRBD2 as D (5 bases). Trimming pared 0 bases from V and 3 bases from J, leaving 6 bases between. The CDR3 contains 14 residues. Germline V CDR1 and CDR2: SGHVS, FNYEAQ. CDR3 residues: CASSLAGVYNEQFF. The DNA for the CDR3 is TGTGCCAGCAGCTTAGCGGGAGTCTACAATGAGCAGTTCTTC.

V is TRBV5-8 and J is TRBJ1-2; no firm D call. The germline CDR1 and CDR2 sequences are SGHTS and YDEGEE. CDR3 length: 15 residues. V was trimmed by 4 bases and J by 0 bases, leaving 13 bases between them. This CDR3 is CASSPLLAPNYGYTF. CDR3 coding DNA: TGTGCCAGCAGCCCGTTGTTGGCTCCTAACTATGGCTACACCTTC.

This clone is a singleton in its sample. The V call is TRBV18, the J call TRBJ2-6, with TRBD1 matching 9 bases. CDR3 size: 20 residues. The germline CDR1 and CDR2 sequences are KGHSH and LQKENI. The V gene end was trimmed by 3 bases and the J gene end by 0 bases; junction bases not matched to a gene: 12. Here the CDR3 DNA reads TGTGCCAGCTCACCCTTATCCGGACAGGGGCGACACTCTGGGGCCAACGTCCTGACTTTC. It codes for CASSPLSGQGRHSGANVLTF.

The V gene is TRBV6-5, the J gene TRBJ1-2; a weak D match, TRBD1 (6 bases). The V gene lost 4 bases and the J gene lost 8 bases, with 14 bases spanning the gap. The CDR3 contains 13 residues. Germline V gene lookup returns CDR1 MNHEY and CDR2 SVGAGI. CDR3 region: CASSSAGVSGYTF. The CDR3 DNA reads TGTGCCAGCAGTTCCGCAGGGGTTTCCGGCTACACCTTC.

The chain is built from TRBV2 and TRBJ2-5; D call uncertain. The germline V gene encodes CDR1 SNHLY and CDR2 FYNNEI. This CDR3 is built from 12 residues. Trimming pared 3 bases from V and 2 bases from J, leaving 4 bases between. DNA for the CDR3: TGTGCCAGCAGTGACCTACAAGAGACCCAGTACTTC. The encoded protein is CASSDLQETQYF.

This chain joins TRBV15 and TRBJ2-7; tentatively, D is TRBD1 (5 bases). Germline CDR1 LNHNV, CDR2 YYDKDF (reference sequence). The CDR3 covers 13 residues. V was shortened by 5 bases and J by 3 bases, with 11 bases between the two germline ends. CDR3 protein: CATSLQGGYEQYF. CDR3 bases: TGTGCCACCAGCCTTCAGGGTGGCTACGAGCAGTACTTC.